This T cell receptor (beta chain) was obtained from a study of T cell responses to AZD1222 COVID-19 vaccine. Profiled with immunoSEQ multiplex PCR; TCRdb holds only in-frame clones, not every one. The sample consists of around 200,000 clones, 70% to 90% of them appearing once. The sequencing here drew on peripheral blood, taken on day 0 of AZD1222 vaccination. The TCR comes from an adult in good health.

CDR3 residues: CAWSLGQPNTEAFF. The CDR3 bases are TGTGCCTGGAGCCTGGGACAGCCGAACACTGAAGCTTTCTTT. This rearrangement joins TRBV30 to TRBJ1-1, with 7 nucleotides matching TRBD1. Germline CDR1 and CDR2: GTSNPN and SVGIG (reference sequence). The CDR3 is 14 residues long. J lost 1 base, V lost 3 bases, and 5 bases had no gene match.